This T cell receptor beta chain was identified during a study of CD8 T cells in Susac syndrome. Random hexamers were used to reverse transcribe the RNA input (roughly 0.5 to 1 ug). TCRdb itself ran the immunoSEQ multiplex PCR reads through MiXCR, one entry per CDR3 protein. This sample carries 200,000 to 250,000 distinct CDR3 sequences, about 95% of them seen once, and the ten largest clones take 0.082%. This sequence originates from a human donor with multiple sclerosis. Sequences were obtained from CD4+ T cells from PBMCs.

This CDR3 is CSGMGGGVGYTF. The DNA of the CDR3 is TGCAGCGGGATGGGAGGGGGCGTCGGCTACACCTTC. The chain links TRBV29-1 to TRBJ1-2, with 7 bases fitting TRBD1. From germline, CDR1 is SQVTM and CDR2 ANQGSEA. The trim removed 7 bases at V and 8 bases at J, leaving 10 bases unmatched. There are 12 residues in the CDR3.